This TCR beta chain stems from a study of blood T cell repertoires in COVID-19. As for the study in general: PBMCs, B-cell-depleted T cells, or T cells were the source of the cDNA or gDNA that made up the material.

The CDR3 has 17 amino acids. The germline V gene has CDR1 SNHLY and CDR2 FYNNEI. Trimming cost V 3 bases and J 0 bases; bases outside gene matches: 7. Measured with immunoSEQ multiplex PCR; TCRdb has only the in-frame clones, and not every one. The sample has about 350,000 clones; over 75% are singletons. The chain carries TRBV2 and TRBJ1-5; 8 positions match TRBD1. This clonotype was sampled from a woman in her 30s who had recovered from COVID-19. The sequenced material came from PBMCs or T cells enriched from blood (not recorded which). In DNA form, the CDR3 reads TGTGCCAGCAGTGATCGGACAGGGCATTATAGCAATCAGCCCCAGCATTTT. Translation: CASSDRTGHYSNQPQHF.